This TCR beta chain was obtained from a study of T-cell reconstitution after alpha-beta-depleted transplantation in children (TCRdb year 2016). The study in broad terms: T-cell immune reconstitution after TCRalphabeta/CD19-depleted allogeneic hematopoietic cell transplantation in children was quantitatively tracked in the study by means of TCR repertoire profiling. Results and caveats for the whole study, not just this receptor: In some patients, the high TCRbeta diversity seen at day 60 was put down to recipient T cells and intrathymic progenitors that had survived conditioning. Over subsequent months, a decline in hyperexpanded clone frequencies was noted, and after one year, T-cell counts and TCRbeta diversity were mostly ascribed to newly produced T cells. The apparently early alphabetaT-cell count recovery about two months after transplant was reportedly dependent on only several hundred rapidly expanded clones derived from non-depleted graft cells.

With regard to this clonotype: Its antigen is unknown. Within one base of it there is no much larger clone, and no base qualities were kept.

The library was obtained by PCR. The sample was run on an Illumina HiSeq 2500. TCR library preparation used molecular barcoding, with unique molecular identifiers applied to normalize quantification of the TCRbeta repertoire. The public sequencing data were trimmed at Q25 with fastp and processed into clonotypes with MiXCR by TCRdb, which kept only in-frame beta chains. Each record represents a unique CDR3 protein, reported with the most common genes and DNA among its rows. Across this sample there are approximately 220,000 distinct CDR3 sequences, with around a sixth seen only once. The ten largest clones represent 35% to 50% of the sample. The meaning of the sample's treatment or condition label: allogeneic hematopoietic cell transplantation with graft depleted of TCRalphabeta T cells and CD19 B cells. The transplant recipients were children given TCRalphabeta/CD19-depleted allogeneic hematopoietic cell grafts.

The clonotype comes from a male patient between 2 and 9 years old who had a stem cell transplant for acute lymphoblastic leukemia, so the T cells may come from the graft donor. This sample comprised PBMCs, mostly from graft donor cells, obtained 360 days after TCRalphabeta/CD19-depleted stem cell transplant.

The bases read TGTGCCAGCAGCCTGGGACCCCCTCCAGGAAACAATGAGCAGTTCTTC. Translated, this is CASSLGPPPGNNEQFF. The chain employs TRBV7-2 and TRBJ2-1, with the D gene possibly TRBD1 or TRBD2, each one fitting 5 bases. The CDR3 numbers 16 residues from cysteine through phenylalanine. Only the CDR3 portion is preserved as DNA: 48 bases, with reading frame beginning at the first base. V was cut back by 5 bases and J by 5 bases, leaving a gap of 19 bases between them. The germline V gene sets CDR1 to SGHTA and CDR2 to FQGNSA.